The T cell receptor (beta chain) under discussion was sequenced for a study of PD-L1 blockade in urothelial cancer. Overall study: The authors examined blood 3 weeks (second dose) and 6 weeks after treatment start.

Noted time point: pretreatment peripheral blood. Concerning this clone: The antigen remains undetermined.

Germline V gene data show CDR1 as KGHSH and CDR2 as LQKENI. Trimming cost V 6 bases and J 8 bases; bases outside gene matches: 11. CDR3 length equals 15 residues. Notes on the study in general: Patients with below-median pretreatment blood clonality survived longer.

This table comes from immunoSEQ multiplex PCR, and its TCRdb copy is limited to in-frame clones, with some not included. Counted here are about 93,000 clones, around 91% occurring once; the ten biggest clones make up about 1.6%. The genes are TRBV18 and TRBJ1-4, with 8 nucleotides matching TRBD1. This clonotype was obtained from a man in his 60s with urothelial cancer. Sequenced material: PBMCs, taken around atezolizumab (anti-PD-L1) treatment. The DNA of the CDR3 is TGTGCCAGCTCCCAAACCGGACAGGGAGAAGAAAAACTGTTTTTT. Translation gives CASSQTGQGEEKLFF.